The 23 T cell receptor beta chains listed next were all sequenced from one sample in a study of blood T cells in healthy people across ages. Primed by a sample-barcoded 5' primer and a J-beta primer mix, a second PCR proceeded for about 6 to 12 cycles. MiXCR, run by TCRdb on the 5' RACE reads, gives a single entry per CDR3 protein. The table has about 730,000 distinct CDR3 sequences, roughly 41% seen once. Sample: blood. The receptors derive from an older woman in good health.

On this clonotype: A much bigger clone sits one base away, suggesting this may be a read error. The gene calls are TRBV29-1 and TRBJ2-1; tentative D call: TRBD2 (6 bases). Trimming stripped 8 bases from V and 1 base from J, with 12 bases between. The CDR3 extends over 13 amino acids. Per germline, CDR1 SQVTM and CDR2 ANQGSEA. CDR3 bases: TGCAGCACTGGGGCGGGGTCCTACAATGAGCAGTTCTTC. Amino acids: CSTGAGSYNEQFF.

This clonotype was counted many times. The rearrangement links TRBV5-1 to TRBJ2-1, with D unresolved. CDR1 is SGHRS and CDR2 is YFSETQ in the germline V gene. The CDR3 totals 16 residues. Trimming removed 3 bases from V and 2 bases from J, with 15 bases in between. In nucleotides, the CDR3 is TGCGCCAGCAGCTCCGTGGGCCCAGGCACCTACAATGAGCAGTTCTTC. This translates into CASSSVGPGTYNEQFF.

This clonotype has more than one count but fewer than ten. The CDR3 region has the DNA TGCAGTGCTAGAGATCAGACCCACCCAAACTATGGCTACACCTTC. It translates to CSARDQTHPNYGYTF. V and J are TRBV20-1 and TRBJ1-2, with D unresolved. The CDR3 spans 15 residues. Germline assignment: CDR1 DFQATT and CDR2 SNEGSKA (reference sequence). Trimming removed 0 bases from V and 2 bases from J, with 13 bases in between.

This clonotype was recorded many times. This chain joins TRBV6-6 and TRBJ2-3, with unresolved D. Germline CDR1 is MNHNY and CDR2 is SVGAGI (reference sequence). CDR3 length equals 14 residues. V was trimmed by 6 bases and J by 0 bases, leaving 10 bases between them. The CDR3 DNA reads TGTGCCAGCAGGAGGACGGCTAGCACAGATACGCAGTATTTT. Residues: CASRRTASTDTQYF.

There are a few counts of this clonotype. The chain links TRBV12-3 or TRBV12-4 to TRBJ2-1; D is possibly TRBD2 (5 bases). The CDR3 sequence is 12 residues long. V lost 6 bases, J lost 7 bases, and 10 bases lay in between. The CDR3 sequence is CASRRSVNEQFF. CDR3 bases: TGTGCCAGCAGACGTAGCGTGAATGAGCAGTTCTTC.

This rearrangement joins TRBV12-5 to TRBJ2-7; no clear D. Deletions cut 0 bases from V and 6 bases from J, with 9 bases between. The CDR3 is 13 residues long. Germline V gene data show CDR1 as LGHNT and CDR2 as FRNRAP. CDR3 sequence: CASGLVRSAEQYF. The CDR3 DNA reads TGTGCTAGTGGTTTGGTACGATCAGCCGAGCAGTACTTC.

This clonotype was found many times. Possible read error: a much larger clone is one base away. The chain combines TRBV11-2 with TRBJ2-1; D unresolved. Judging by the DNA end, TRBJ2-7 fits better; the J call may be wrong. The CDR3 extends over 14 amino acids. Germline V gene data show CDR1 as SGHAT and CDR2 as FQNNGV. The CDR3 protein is CASSVALAYNEQYF. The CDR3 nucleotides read TGTGCCAGCAGTGTGGCTCTCGCCTACAATGAGCAGTACTTC.

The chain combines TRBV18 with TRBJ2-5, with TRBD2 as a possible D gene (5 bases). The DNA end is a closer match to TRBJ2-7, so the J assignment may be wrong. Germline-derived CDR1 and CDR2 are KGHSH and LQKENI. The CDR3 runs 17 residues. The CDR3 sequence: CASSPTGGLPLIYEQYF. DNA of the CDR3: TGTGCCAGCTCACCTACCGGAGGACTTCCCCTAATCTACGAGCAGTACTTC.

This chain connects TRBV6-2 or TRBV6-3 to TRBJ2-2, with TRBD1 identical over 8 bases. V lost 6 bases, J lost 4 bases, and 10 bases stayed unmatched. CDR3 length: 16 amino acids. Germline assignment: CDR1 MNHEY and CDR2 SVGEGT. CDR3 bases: TGTGCCAGCAGACCTACCAGGGGGCTCGGCACCGGGGAGCTGTTTTTT. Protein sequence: CASRPTRGLGTGELFF.

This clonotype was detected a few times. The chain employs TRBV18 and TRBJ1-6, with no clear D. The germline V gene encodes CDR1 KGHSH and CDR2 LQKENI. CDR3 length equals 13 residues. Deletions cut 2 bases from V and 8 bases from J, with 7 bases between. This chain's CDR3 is CASSPGRDSPLHF. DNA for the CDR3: TGTGCCAGCTCACCAGGAAGGGATTCACCCCTCCACTTT.

The CDR3 coding sequence is TGTGCCAGCAGTTTTAAGGGGCCCGTAGAGACCCAGTACTTC. Translation: CASSFKGPVETQYF. J is TRBJ2-7 and V is TRBV12-3 or TRBV12-4, with D maybe TRBD1 (5 bases). The J call is in doubt because the DNA end fits TRBJ2-5 better. This CDR3 spans 14 amino acids.

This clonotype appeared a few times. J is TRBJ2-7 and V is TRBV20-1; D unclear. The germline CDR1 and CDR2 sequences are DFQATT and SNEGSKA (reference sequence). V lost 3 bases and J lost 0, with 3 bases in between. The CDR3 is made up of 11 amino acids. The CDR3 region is CSASASYEQYF. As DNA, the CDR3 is TGCAGTGCTAGTGCCTCCTACGAGCAGTACTTC.

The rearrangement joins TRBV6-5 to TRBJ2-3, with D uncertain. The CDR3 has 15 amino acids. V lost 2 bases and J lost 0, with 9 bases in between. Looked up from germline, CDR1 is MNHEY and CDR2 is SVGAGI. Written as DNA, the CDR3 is TGTGCCAGCAGTTACCTGGGCGGAAGCACAGATACGCAGTATTTT. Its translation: CASSYLGGSTDTQYF.

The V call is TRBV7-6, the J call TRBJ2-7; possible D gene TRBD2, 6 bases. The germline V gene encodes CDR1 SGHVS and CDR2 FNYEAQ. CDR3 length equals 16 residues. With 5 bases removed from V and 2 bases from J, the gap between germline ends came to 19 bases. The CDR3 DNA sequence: TGTGCCAGCAGCCGGAGGGCGGCAGGGCGAACCTACGAGCAGTACTTC. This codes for CASSRRAAGRTYEQYF.

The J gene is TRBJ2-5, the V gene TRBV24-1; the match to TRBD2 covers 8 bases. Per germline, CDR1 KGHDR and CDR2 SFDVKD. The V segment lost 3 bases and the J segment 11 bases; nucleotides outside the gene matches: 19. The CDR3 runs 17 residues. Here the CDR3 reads CATSDRTIGRVGNEQYF. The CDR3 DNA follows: TGTGCCACCAGTGATAGGACTATCGGGAGGGTAGGCAATGAGCAGTACTTC.

The CDR3 spells CASRDGGPHTDTQYF. The CDR3 nucleotides are TGTGCCAGCAGGGACGGGGGACCACACACAGATACGCAGTATTTT. The genes are TRBV6-5 and TRBJ2-3; D perhaps matches TRBD2 (6 bases). The CDR3 consists of 15 residues. The V end was cut by 6 bases, the J end by 2 bases, with 15 bases between. Germline lookup yields CDR1 MNHEY and CDR2 SVGAGI.

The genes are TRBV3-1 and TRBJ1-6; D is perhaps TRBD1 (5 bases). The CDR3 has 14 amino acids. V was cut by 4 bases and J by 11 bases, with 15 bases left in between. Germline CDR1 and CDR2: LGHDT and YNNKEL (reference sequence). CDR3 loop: CASSREGTGPPLHF. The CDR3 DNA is TGTGCCAGCAGCCGTGAAGGAACAGGTCCACCCCTCCACTTT. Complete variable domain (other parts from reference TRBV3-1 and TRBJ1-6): DTAVSQTPKYLVTQMGNDKSIKCEQNLGHDTMYWYKQDSKKFLKIMFSYNNKELIINETVPNRFSPKSPDKAHLNLHINSLELGDSAVYFCASSREGTGPPLHFGNGTRLTVT.

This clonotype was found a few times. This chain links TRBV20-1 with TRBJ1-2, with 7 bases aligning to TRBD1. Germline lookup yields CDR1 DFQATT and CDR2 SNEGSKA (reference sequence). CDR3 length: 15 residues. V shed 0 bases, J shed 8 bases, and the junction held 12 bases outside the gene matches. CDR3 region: CSARDGQAGRAGYTF. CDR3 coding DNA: TGCAGTGCTAGAGATGGACAGGCGGGCCGTGCGGGCTACACCTTC.

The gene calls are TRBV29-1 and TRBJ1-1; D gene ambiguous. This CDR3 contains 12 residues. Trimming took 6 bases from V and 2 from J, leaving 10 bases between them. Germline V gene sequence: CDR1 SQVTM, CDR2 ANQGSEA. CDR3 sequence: CSVTATNTEAFF. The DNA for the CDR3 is TGCAGCGTAACGGCCACAAACACTGAAGCTTTCTTT.

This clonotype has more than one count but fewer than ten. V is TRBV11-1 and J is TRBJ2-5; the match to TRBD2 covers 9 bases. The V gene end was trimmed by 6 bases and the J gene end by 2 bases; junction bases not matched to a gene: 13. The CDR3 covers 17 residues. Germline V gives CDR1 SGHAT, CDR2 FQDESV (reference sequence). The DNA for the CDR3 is TGTGCCAGCAGTACAGCGGGAGGTAGTCGAGGACAAGAGACCCAGTACTTC. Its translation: CASSTAGGSRGQETQYF.

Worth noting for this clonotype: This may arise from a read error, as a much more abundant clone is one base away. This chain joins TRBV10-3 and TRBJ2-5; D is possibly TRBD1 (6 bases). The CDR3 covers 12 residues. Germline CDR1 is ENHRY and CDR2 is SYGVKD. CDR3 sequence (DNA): TGTGCCATTCGACAGGTGGGGGAGACCCAGTGCTTC. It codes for CAIRQVGETQCF.

The CDR3 here is CSARGGLAKNIQYF. The CDR3 DNA follows: TGCAGTGCTAGAGGGGGGTTAGCCAAAAACATTCAGTACTTC. The genes are TRBV20-1 and TRBJ2-4; possibly TRBD1 or TRBD2 for D (5 bases each). The CDR3 runs 14 residues. Germline V gene data show CDR1 as DFQATT and CDR2 as SNEGSKA (reference sequence). V was shortened by 1 base and J by 0 bases, with 7 bases between the two germline ends.

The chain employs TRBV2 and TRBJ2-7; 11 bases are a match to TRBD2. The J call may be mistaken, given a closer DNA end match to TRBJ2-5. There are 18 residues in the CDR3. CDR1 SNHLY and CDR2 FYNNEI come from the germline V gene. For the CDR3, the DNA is TGTGCCAGCGGTGCCAGCTTCTCTAGCGGGGGGCCGCGGGAGACCCAGTACTTC. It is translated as CASGASFSSGGPRETQYF.